The 20 T cell receptor beta chains presented below share a single source sample, sequenced in a study of cytomegalovirus exposure and HLA in healthy donors. Primers: 60 Vbeta forward and 13 Jbeta reverse. The table came from immunoSEQ multiplex PCR; TCRdb's copy has only in-frame clones and leaves some out. The sample shows under 150,000 clones, 80% to 90% of them seen only once. Sequenced: PBMCs. These receptors originate from a woman in her twenties or thirties in good health and CMV-seronegative.

The chain couples TRBV28 to TRBJ1-5; D might be TRBD1 (6 bases). The CDR3 extends over 16 amino acids. The V gene's germline CDR1 is MDHEN and CDR2 SYDVKM. Trimming stripped 6 bases from V and 0 bases from J, with 15 bases between. The CDR3, as DNA: TGTGCCAGCAGCAGAGACAGGAGTTATAGCAATCAGCCCCAGCATTTT. Translation gives CASSRDRSYSNQPQHF.

The V call is TRBV30, the J call TRBJ2-2, with 7 nucleotides matching TRBD2. The CDR3 totals 14 residues. Germline V CDR1 and CDR2: GTSNPN, SVGIG (reference sequence). The J segment lost 7 bases and the V segment lost 4 bases, leaving 9 bases of the junction unmatched. The CDR3 DNA reads TGTGCCTGGACTGGGCTAGCGGTGGTCGGGGAGCTGTTTTTT. Protein: CAWTGLAVVGELFF.

The CDR3 nucleotides read TGTGCCAGCAGCCAAGTGAGGACTAGCGGTGAGCAGTTCTTC. Encoded protein: CASSQVRTSGEQFF. The genes are TRBV4-2 and TRBJ2-1; TRBD2 agrees at 10 bases. Germline trimming cut 1 base from V and 9 bases from J; bases unmatched to any gene: 3. The CDR3 spans 14 residues. Germline assignment: CDR1 LGHNA and CDR2 YNFKEQ.

This chain links TRBV12-5 with TRBJ1-2; D is ambiguous. The CDR3 is 13 residues long. The V gene lost 1 base and the J gene lost 8 bases, with 11 bases spanning the gap. The germline gives CDR1 LGHNT, CDR2 FRNRAP. CDR3 region: CASGLGEIGGYTF. As DNA, the CDR3 is TGTGCTAGTGGTTTGGGGGAGATCGGCGGCTACACCTTC.

The genes are TRBV14 and TRBJ2-1; 7 bases fit TRBD2. The V segment lost 6 bases and the J segment 10 bases; nucleotides outside the gene matches: 18. The CDR3 is 16 residues long. Per the germline V gene, CDR1 is SGHDN and CDR2 is FVKESK. The CDR3 reads CASSQWSGTLLVEQFF. CDR3 DNA: TGTGCCAGCAGTCAATGGAGCGGGACCCTCTTGGTGGAGCAGTTCTTC.

V is TRBV13 and J is TRBJ2-1; D perhaps matches TRBD1 (5 bases). The V end was cut by 4 bases, the J end by 7 bases, with 20 bases between. Germline assignment: CDR1 PRHDT and CDR2 FYEKMQ (reference sequence). This CDR3 spans 16 amino acids. The CDR3 sequence is CASSSPGLIQENEQFF. CDR3 bases: TGTGCCAGCAGCTCCCCGGGCCTTATACAGGAAAATGAGCAGTTCTTC.

The J gene is TRBJ1-1, the V gene TRBV6-1; 8 bases agree with TRBD1. Germline V gene sequence: CDR1 MNHNS, CDR2 SASEGT. J gave up 1 base and V 7 bases, and 8 bases lay outside the gene matches. The CDR3 has 15 amino acids. CDR3 DNA: TGTGCCAGCAACCTGGACAGGGCAGGGAACACTGAAGCTTTCTTT. Its protein is CASNLDRAGNTEAFF.

This chain links TRBV5-1 with TRBJ2-1, with TRBD1 as a possible D gene (6 bases). The CDR3 sequence is 15 residues long. V gave up 2 bases and J gave up 4 bases, with 13 bases separating them. Germline-derived CDR1 and CDR2 are SGHRS and YFSETQ. Here the CDR3 reads CASSFGQTVYNEQFF. Here the CDR3 DNA reads TGCGCCAGCAGCTTCGGACAGACCGTATACAATGAGCAGTTCTTC.

The J gene is TRBJ2-3, the V gene TRBV7-8, with D tentatively TRBD2 (5 bases). The CDR3 loop spans 16 amino acids. The germline gives CDR1 SGHVS, CDR2 FQNEAQ. Trimming stripped 0 bases from V and 0 bases from J, with 10 bases between. Here the CDR3 DNA reads TGTGCCAGCAGCTTAGCAGGAGGATCTAGCACAGATACGCAGTATTTT. This translates into CASSLAGGSSTDTQYF.

This clone was observed once. J is TRBJ2-1 and V is TRBV27; 9 positions match TRBD1. CDR3 length: 15 residues. Germline-derived CDR1 and CDR2 are MNHEY and SMNVEV (reference sequence). The V and J ends lost 3 bases and 7 bases, in that order; junction bases with no gene match: 7. In DNA form, the CDR3 reads TGTGCCAGCAGTTTTGGGACAGGGTTTAGAAATGAGCAGTTCTTC. Translation: CASSFGTGFRNEQFF.

This clone has only one observation. The CDR3 loop is CASSPSAGNTDTQYF. CDR3 DNA sequence: TGCGCCAGCAGCCCCTCAGCGGGTAACACAGATACGCAGTATTTT. The chain uses TRBV4-1 and TRBJ2-3; D perhaps matches TRBD2 (6 bases). Trimming took off 4 bases at V and 2 bases at J, with 13 bases between the two ends. The length of the CDR3 is 15 residues. Per germline, CDR1 MGHRA and CDR2 YSYEKL.

The chain employs TRBV19 and TRBJ2-4, with TRBD1 as a possible D gene (6 bases). CDR1 LNHDA and CDR2 SQIVND come from the germline V gene (reference sequence). CDR3 length equals 16 residues. Trimming pared 1 base from V and 3 bases from J, leaving 13 bases between. This CDR3 is CASSIGTGLVKNIQYF. The CDR3 nucleotides are TGTGCCAGTAGTATAGGAACAGGGCTGGTCAAAAACATTCAGTACTTC.

This rearrangement joins TRBV9 to TRBJ2-5, with a possible D match to TRBD2 (6 bases). Germline CDR1 is SGDLS and CDR2 is YYNGEE. Trimming left V 0 bases short and J 4 bases short, with 13 bases between. The CDR3 sequence is 15 residues long. The CDR3 sequence: CASSVGWEARETQYF. CDR3 sequence (DNA): TGTGCCAGCAGCGTAGGATGGGAGGCCAGAGAGACCCAGTACTTC.

The rearrangement links TRBV6-5 to TRBJ2-3; D is undetermined. The CDR3 loop spans 14 amino acids. V gave up 6 bases and J gave up 0 bases, with 10 bases separating them. Germline CDR1 is MNHEY and CDR2 is SVGAGI. CDR3: CASRRSSSTDTQYF. CDR3 DNA: TGTGCCAGCAGGAGAAGTTCTAGCACAGATACGCAGTATTTT.

V and J are TRBV2 and TRBJ1-2, with a weak D call TRBD1 (5 bases). CDR3 size: 13 residues. The germline V gene has CDR1 SNHLY and CDR2 FYNNEI. Trimming stripped 7 bases from V and 3 bases from J, with 12 bases between. The CDR3 region is CASTQGAYYGYTF. The CDR3 coding sequence is TGTGCCAGCACACAAGGGGCCTACTATGGCTACACCTTC.

This chain uses TRBV6-6 with TRBJ1-5, with TRBD1 matching over 7 bases. V trimming: 6 bases; J trimming: 4 bases; junction bases outside the gene matches: 9. Germline assignment: CDR1 MNHNY and CDR2 SVGAGI (reference sequence). CDR3 length: 15 amino acids. The CDR3 here is CASRGTSTGNQPQHF. CDR3 nucleotides: TGTGCCAGCAGGGGGACCTCGACAGGGAATCAGCCCCAGCATTTT.

The chain carries TRBV5-1 and TRBJ2-4; D might be TRBD2 (6 bases). Germline V lookup: CDR1 SGHRS, CDR2 YFSETQ. Trimming removed 5 bases at V and 6 bases at J, with 18 bases between. The length of the CDR3 is 15 residues. The CDR3 coding sequence is TGCGCCAGCAGTATGTACGGGACTCCTACAAACATTCAGTACTTC. Encoded protein: CASSMYGTPTNIQYF.

Only one count was recorded for this clone. DNA for the CDR3: TGTGCCAGTAGTATAACAGGGGGGGAAACCTACGAGCAGTACTTC. Its translation is CASSITGGETYEQYF. This rearrangement joins TRBV19 to TRBJ2-7; TRBD1 might be the D (8 bases). CDR1 and CDR2 (germline): LNHDA, SQIVND (reference sequence). CDR3 length equals 15 residues. The germline V and J ends were trimmed by 2 bases and 2 bases, with 13 bases remaining between them.

This clone was seen only a few times. The V and J genes are TRBV5-1 and TRBJ2-5; 9 positions match TRBD2. The germline V gene encodes CDR1 SGHRS and CDR2 YFSETQ. V shed 1 base, J shed 2 bases, and the junction held 9 bases outside the gene matches. This CDR3 has 17 residues. In DNA, the CDR3 is TGCGCCAGCAGCTTGTTAGGCTTAGCGGGGGCGCAAGAGACCCAGTACTTC. Translated, it gives CASSLLGLAGAQETQYF.

The DNA of the CDR3 is TGTGCCAGCAGCCAGCGGGACAGGGGGCGGACCGGGGAGCTGTTTTTT. Its translation is CASSQRDRGRTGELFF. This chain connects TRBV7-2 to TRBJ2-2, with 12 bases matching TRBD1. Trimming took 5 bases from V and 5 from J; bases not matched to a gene: 6. This CDR3 contains 16 residues. Germline V lookup: CDR1 SGHTA, CDR2 FQGNSA.